This T cell receptor (beta chain) was found in a study of blood T cell repertoires in COVID-19. The overall study: The samples span acute and convalescent COVID-19 from the United States, Italy and Spain. PBMCs, B-cell-depleted T cells, or T cells provided the cDNA or gDNA that made up the material.

Germline V gives CDR1 LNHDA, CDR2 SQIVND (reference sequence). The V segment lost 3 bases and the J segment 5 bases; nucleotides outside the gene matches: 5. This CDR3 has 15 residues. The data were produced by immunoSEQ multiplex PCR, yet TCRdb's version contains in-frame clones alone and is incomplete. Of roughly 460,000 clones in the sample, about 90% were seen once. The specimen was peripheral blood. The TCR originated in a man between 18 and 35 years old with COVID-19, enrolled during active disease. V usage is TRBV19 and J usage is TRBJ2-5, with TRBD1 matching 11 bases. The CDR3 DNA sequence: TGTGCCAGTAGTATCTGGGACAGGGGGATGGAGACCCAGTACTTC. This gives the protein CASSIWDRGMETQYF. Variable domain in full (rest from reference TRBV19 and TRBJ2-5): DGGITQSPKYLFRKEGQNVTLSCEQNLNHDAMYWYRQDPGQGLRLIYYSQIVNDFQKGDIAEGYSVSREKKESFPLTVTSAQKNPTAFYLCASSIWDRGMETQYFGPGTRLLVL.